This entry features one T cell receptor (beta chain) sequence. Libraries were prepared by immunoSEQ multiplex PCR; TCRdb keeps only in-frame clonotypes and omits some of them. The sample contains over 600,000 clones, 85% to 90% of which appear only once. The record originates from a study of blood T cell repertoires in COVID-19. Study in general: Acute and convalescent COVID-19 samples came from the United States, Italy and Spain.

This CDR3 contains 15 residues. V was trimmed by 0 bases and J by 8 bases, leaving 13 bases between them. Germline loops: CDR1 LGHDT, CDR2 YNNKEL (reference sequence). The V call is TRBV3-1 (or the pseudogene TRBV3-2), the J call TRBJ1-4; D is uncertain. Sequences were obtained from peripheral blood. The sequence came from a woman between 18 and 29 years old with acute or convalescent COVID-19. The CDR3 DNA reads TGTGCCAGCAGCCAAGAGTACCCCTCGGGGGAAAAACTGTTTTTT. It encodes CASSQEYPSGEKLFF.